The following is a T cell receptor (beta chain) sequence with its context. These data belong to a study of blood T cell repertoires in COVID-19. Overall study context: Samples came from the United States, Italy and Spain, spanning acute and convalescent COVID-19.

The V end was cut by 4 bases, the J end by 4 bases, with 19 bases between. There are 16 residues in the CDR3. The germline gives CDR1 MNHEY, CDR2 SVGAGI. The method was immunoSEQ multiplex PCR; TCRdb's version includes in-frame clones alone and lacks a portion of them. The top ten hold 10% of the sample, which has 200,000 or so clones, roughly 80% seen once. The sample comprised peripheral blood. The receptor comes from an elderly woman with acute or convalescent COVID-19. The V and J genes are TRBV6-5 and TRBJ2-5; D is possibly TRBD1 (6 bases). CDR3 DNA sequence: TGTGCCAGCAGTTTTTACAGGGATCCGGCTTCAGAGACCCAGTACTTC. Translating it yields CASSFYRDPASETQYF.